Below, 27 T cell receptor beta chains from the same sample are listed, as sequenced in a study of cytomegalovirus exposure and HLA in healthy donors. PCR used 60 Vbeta primers and 13 Jbeta primers. The protocol was immunoSEQ multiplex PCR, while the TCRdb copy is restricted to in-frame clones and leaves out a portion. The profile shows 140,000 or so clones, around four fifths of them singletons. Sequenced material: PBMCs. These receptors all stem from a female donor in good health and CMV-seronegative.

The V and J genes are TRBV7-9 and TRBJ2-7; TRBD2 matches at 8 bases. This CDR3 contains 14 residues. Germline lookup yields CDR1 SEHNR and CDR2 FQNEAQ (reference sequence). V shed 5 bases and J 3 bases; nucleotides not matched to a gene: 6. The CDR3 is CASSATGGHYEQYF. CDR3 in DNA: TGTGCCAGCAGCGCAACGGGAGGGCACTACGAGCAGTACTTC.

This chain joins TRBV4-2 and TRBJ2-1; 11 bases line up with TRBD2. Germline CDR1 LGHNA, CDR2 YNFKEQ. V lost 1 base, J lost 7 bases, and 6 bases stayed unmatched. The CDR3 is made up of 16 amino acids. CDR3 bases: TGTGCCAGCAGCCAAGGAGGTAGCGGGGGGGTAAATGAGCAGTTCTTC. Translating it yields CASSQGGSGGVNEQFF.

The chain combines TRBV4-1 with TRBJ2-7; possible D gene TRBD1, 5 bases. The CDR3 totals 14 residues. V was pared by 0 bases and J by 4 bases, with 10 bases between. Germline-derived CDR1 and CDR2 are MGHRA and YSYEKL. The chain's CDR3 is CASSQDLRGYEQYF. DNA of the CDR3: TGCGCCAGCAGCCAAGATCTAAGGGGTTACGAGCAGTACTTC.

The chain joins TRBV29-1 to TRBJ2-3, with 11 bases aligning to TRBD2. The germline V gene encodes CDR1 SQVTM and CDR2 ANQGSEA. V lost 4 bases and J lost 4; bases outside the gene matches: 7. There are 15 residues in the CDR3. CDR3 nucleotides: TGCAGCGTTGGCTTACTAGCGGGAGTTTCAGATACGCAGTATTTT. The encoded protein is CSVGLLAGVSDTQYF.

The count of this clone is one. V usage is TRBV28 and J usage is TRBJ1-1, with D maybe TRBD1 (6 bases). The CDR3 consists of 14 residues. Germline V gene lookup returns CDR1 MDHEN and CDR2 SYDVKM. V was shortened by 6 bases and J by 10 bases, with 21 bases between the two germline ends. The CDR3 spells CASRGVGGVSGAFF. The CDR3 region has the DNA TGTGCCAGCAGGGGGGTAGGGGGGGTTTCCGGAGCTTTCTTT.

The V and J genes are TRBV9 and TRBJ1-2, with a weak D call TRBD1 (5 bases). The V end was cut by 5 bases, the J end by 4 bases, with 12 bases between. The germline CDR1 and CDR2 sequences are SGDLS and YYNGEE. The CDR3 covers 13 residues. The CDR3 here is CASSGRGGYGYTF. The CDR3 nucleotides are TGTGCCAGCAGTGGACGCGGGGGCTATGGCTACACCTTC.

The rearrangement uses TRBV6-1 and TRBJ1-6, with D uncertain. V was pared by 3 bases and J by 7 bases, with 13 bases between. Germline CDR1 and CDR2: MNHNS and SASEGT. The CDR3 spans 15 residues. The DNA of the CDR3 is TGTGCCAGCAGTGAGATTTGGGGAGGGAATTCACCCCTCCACTTT. Residues: CASSEIWGGNSPLHF.

The CDR3 DNA reads TGCGCCAGCAGGTCGGGGGGTCTGACTGAAGCTTTCTTT. Translated, it gives CASRSGGLTEAFF. The rearrangement joins TRBV5-1 to TRBJ1-1; possible D gene TRBD1, 5 bases. The germline V gene has CDR1 SGHRS and CDR2 YFSETQ. CDR3 length equals 13 residues. Trimming left V 5 bases short and J 5 bases short, with 13 bases between.

The J gene is TRBJ1-1, the V gene TRBV5-1, with D unresolved. The CDR3 runs to 15 residues. Trimming removed 4 bases at V and 5 bases at J, with 18 bases between. From germline, CDR1 is SGHRS and CDR2 YFSETQ. CDR3 region: CASSGMDSGWTEAFF. DNA for the CDR3: TGCGCCAGCAGCGGAATGGACTCAGGATGGACTGAAGCTTTCTTT.

The rearrangement uses TRBV6-1 and TRBJ2-5, with 12 bases that match TRBD2. V lost 4 bases and J lost 5; bases outside the gene matches: 8. This CDR3 has 16 residues. CDR1 is MNHNS and CDR2 is SASEGT in the germline V gene. The CDR3 nucleotides read TGTGCCAGCAGTGTAGCTAGCGGGAGGGCCGGGGAGACCCAGTACTTC. Protein: CASSVASGRAGETQYF.

Here the CDR3 reads CASSLLAGTHEQYF. The DNA of the CDR3 is TGTGCCAGCAGTTTACTAGCGGGGACCCACGAGCAGTACTTC. The chain carries TRBV28 and TRBJ2-7; 9 positions match TRBD2. The CDR3 is 14 amino acids. V lost 2 bases and J lost 5; bases outside the gene matches: 4. Germline V CDR1 and CDR2: MDHEN, SYDVKM.

This CDR3 is CASSLNPTDRDKEQYF. The CDR3 DNA sequence: TGTGCCAGCAGCTTAAACCCGACCGACAGGGATAAGGAGCAGTACTTC. This chain uses TRBV7-2 with TRBJ2-7; 7 bases map to TRBD1. The CDR3 has 16 amino acids. Per the germline V gene, CDR1 is SGHTA and CDR2 is FQGNSA. With V trimmed by 2 bases and J by 7 bases, 14 bases remained unmatched.

As to this clone: Other DNA sequences from this sample encode an identical CDR3 as well. The chain's CDR3 is CASSLGVTEAFF. DNA for the CDR3: TGTGCCAGCAGCCTAGGGGTGACTGAAGCTTTCTTT. The rearrangement links TRBV28 to TRBJ1-1, with a weak D call TRBD1 (5 bases). Per the germline V gene, CDR1 is MDHEN and CDR2 is SYDVKM. This CDR3 contains 12 residues. Trimming took 6 bases from V and 5 from J, leaving 10 bases between them.

This clone is a singleton in its sample. The rearrangement joins TRBV30 to TRBJ1-1; no clear D gene. Germline CDR1 is GTSNPN and CDR2 is SVGIG (reference sequence). The germline V and J ends were trimmed by 5 bases and 2 bases, with 12 bases remaining between them. The CDR3 spans 13 residues. CDR3 DNA sequence: TGTGCCTGGGGCGGGCAGCCAAACACTGAAGCTTTCTTT. Translated, it gives CAWGGQPNTEAFF. The full variable domain, its missing parts supplied by reference TRBV30 and TRBJ1-1, is SQTIHQWPATLVQPVGSPLSLECTVEGTSNPNLYWYRQAAGRGLQLLFYSVGIGQISSEVPQNLSASRPQDRQFILSSKKLLLSDSGFYLCAWGGQPNTEAFFGQGTRLTVV.

V is TRBV9 and J is TRBJ1-1; 7 bases align to TRBD1. The length of the CDR3 is 16 residues. V shed 4 bases, J shed 0 bases, and the junction held 9 bases outside the gene matches. The germline CDR1 and CDR2 sequences are SGDLS and YYNGEE. The CDR3 coding sequence is TGTGCCAGCAGCCCCCAGGGGGGCCTCATGAACACTGAAGCTTTCTTT. Translated, it gives CASSPQGGLMNTEAFF.

Comment on this clone: Other nucleotide sequences from this sample produce the same CDR3. CDR3 region: CATTGVRGYTF. As DNA, the CDR3 is TGTGCCACCACAGGGGTTCGTGGCTACACCTTC. The chain combines TRBV28 with TRBJ1-2; 7 positions agree with TRBD1. The CDR3 is 11 amino acids. Per the germline V gene, CDR1 is MDHEN and CDR2 is SYDVKM. V shed 10 bases, J shed 7 bases, and the junction held 6 bases outside the gene matches.

This clone came up once. The chain joins TRBV7-2 to TRBJ1-5; the D gene is possibly TRBD1 (6 bases). The CDR3 consists of 16 residues. V lost 1 base to trimming and J lost 7 bases, with 17 bases between them. Germline-derived CDR1 and CDR2 are SGHTA and FQGNSA. The DNA of the CDR3 is TGTGCCAGCAGCTTAGTTGGAGGCGGGGGCAGGCAGCCCCAGCATTTT. Protein product: CASSLVGGGGRQPQHF.

The rearrangement uses TRBV7-9 and TRBJ1-2; the D gene is possibly TRBD1 (6 bases). The V gene lost 6 bases and the J gene lost 2 bases, with 7 bases spanning the gap. Germline V lookup: CDR1 SEHNR, CDR2 FQNEAQ (reference sequence). CDR3 length equals 12 residues. For the CDR3, the DNA is TGTGCCAGCAGTACAGGGAACTATGGCTACACCTTC. Its translation is CASSTGNYGYTF.

J is TRBJ2-5 and V is TRBV9; 9 bases match TRBD1. CDR1 is SGDLS, CDR2 YYNGEE, per germline. The CDR3 is made up of 15 amino acids. With V trimmed by 3 bases and J by 5 bases, 8 bases remained unmatched. The CDR3 nucleotides read TGTGCCAGCAGCGCGGGGACAGGGCTTGGGGAGACCCAGTACTTC. Its translation is CASSAGTGLGETQYF.

The chain combines TRBV7-3 with TRBJ2-1; TRBD2 matches at 9 bases. V shed 5 bases, J shed 12 bases, and the junction held 17 bases outside the gene matches. The CDR3 consists of 16 residues. In germline, CDR1 is SGHTA, CDR2 FQGTGA. The CDR3 here is CASSRTGTSRFVGQFF. As DNA, the CDR3 is TGTGCCAGCAGCCGAACCGGGACTAGCAGATTCGTAGGGCAGTTCTTC.

V and J are TRBV6-1 and TRBJ2-1, with TRBD2 identical over 12 bases. Germline CDR1 is MNHNS and CDR2 is SASEGT. V gave up 11 bases and J gave up 10 bases; unmatched junction bases: 9. The CDR3 has 13 residues. The CDR3: CASSTSGRWEQFF. CDR3 nucleotide sequence: TGTGCCTCCTCGACTAGCGGGAGATGGGAGCAGTTCTTC.

The chain uses TRBV19 and TRBJ2-5; D possibly corresponds to TRBD1 (6 bases). V was pared by 3 bases and J by 5 bases, with 19 bases between. Looked up from germline, CDR1 is LNHDA and CDR2 is SQIVND (reference sequence). The CDR3 has 16 residues. DNA of the CDR3: TGTGCCAGTAGTATCTTGTGGGGGCAGCGCCTCGAGACCCAGTACTTC. It encodes CASSILWGQRLETQYF.

The chain recombines TRBV9 with TRBJ1-4, with TRBD1 as a possible D gene (5 bases). The V gene lost 10 bases and the J gene lost 7 bases, with 17 bases spanning the gap. The CDR3 is 13 amino acids. The germline CDR1 and CDR2 sequences are SGDLS and YYNGEE. The CDR3 reads CASSPDSGEKLFF. The CDR3 DNA reads as TGTGCCTCATCTCCCGACAGTGGTGAAAAACTGTTTTTT.

V usage is TRBV5-1 and J usage is TRBJ1-5; D is undetermined. The CDR3 sequence is 14 residues long. Trimming took 0 bases from V and 4 from J, leaving 8 bases between them. CDR1 and CDR2 from the germline V gene are SGHRS and YFSETQ. The CDR3 sequence is CASSLDSFNQPQHF. The CDR3 DNA reads TGCGCCAGCAGCTTGGACAGCTTTAATCAGCCCCAGCATTTT.

The chain links TRBV19 to TRBJ2-3, with 11 bases that match TRBD2. The length of the CDR3 is 17 residues. CDR1 is LNHDA, CDR2 SQIVND, per germline (reference sequence). The junction had 6 bases not matched to a gene; V was cut back by 4 bases and J by 0 bases. The CDR3, as DNA: TGTGCCAGTAGTAGGGGACTAGCGGATTACAGCACAGATACGCAGTATTTT. As protein: CASSRGLADYSTDTQYF.

This clone turned up a few times. V usage is TRBV5-6 and J usage is TRBJ1-2; tentative D call: TRBD1 (6 bases). Trimming removed 3 bases from V and 0 bases from J, with 9 bases in between. The germline gives CDR1 SGHDT, CDR2 YYEEEE. The CDR3 contains 14 residues. The CDR3 sequence: CASSSTGTNYGYTF. As DNA, the CDR3 is TGTGCCAGCAGCTCTACAGGGACTAACTATGGCTACACCTTC.

The chain links TRBV7-2 to TRBJ1-3; 7 nucleotides align to TRBD1. V gave up 9 bases and J gave up 4 bases; unmatched junction bases: 12. The germline V gene has CDR1 SGHTA and CDR2 FQGNSA. The CDR3 sequence is 15 residues long. In DNA, the CDR3 is TGTGCCAGTTCGCAGGGACAGCTGCGCGGAAACACCATATATTTT. Protein: CASSQGQLRGNTIYF.